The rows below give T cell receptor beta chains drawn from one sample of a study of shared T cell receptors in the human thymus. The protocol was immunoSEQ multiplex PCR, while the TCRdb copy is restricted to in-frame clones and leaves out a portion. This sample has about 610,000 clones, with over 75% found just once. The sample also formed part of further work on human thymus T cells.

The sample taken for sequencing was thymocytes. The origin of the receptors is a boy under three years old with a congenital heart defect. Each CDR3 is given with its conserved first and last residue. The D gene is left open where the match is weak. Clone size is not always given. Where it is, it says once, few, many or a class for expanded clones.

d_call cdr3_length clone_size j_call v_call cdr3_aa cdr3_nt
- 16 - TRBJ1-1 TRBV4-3 CASSQAFETSNTEAFF TGCGCCAGCAGCCAGGCTTTCGAGACATCGAACACTGAAGCTTTCTTT
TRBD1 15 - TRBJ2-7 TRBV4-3 CASSQKQGIDYEQYF TGCGCCAGCAGCCAAAAACAGGGGATCGACTACGAGCAGTACTTC
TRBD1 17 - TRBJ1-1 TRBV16 CASSQSGRGRMNTEAFF TGTGCCAGCAGCCAATCGGGCAGGGGGCGCATGAACACTGAAGCTTTCTTT
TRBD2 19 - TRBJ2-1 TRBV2 CASSERLAGVPHSYNEQFF TGTGCCAGCAGTGAGAGACTAGCGGGAGTACCCCACTCCTACAATGAGCAGTTCTTC
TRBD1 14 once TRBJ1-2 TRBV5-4 CASSPRGGQLDTTF TGTGCCAGCAGCCCGCGAGGGGGACAGCTAGACACGACCTTC
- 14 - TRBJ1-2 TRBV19 CASRPPGGYYGYTF TGTGCCAGTAGGCCCCCGGGAGGCTACTATGGCTACACCTTC
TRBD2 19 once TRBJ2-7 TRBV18 CASSRTGTSGIAGSYEQYF TGTGCCAGCTCACGTACCGGGACTAGCGGGATAGCGGGGTCCTACGAGCAGTACTTC
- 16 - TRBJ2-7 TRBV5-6 CASSLVPPPGLYEQYF TGTGCCAGCAGCTTGGTTCCCCCGCCAGGGCTCTACGAGCAGTACTTC
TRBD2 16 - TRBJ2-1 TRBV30 CAWTLKLAGGPGEQFF TGTGCCTGGACTCTGAAGCTAGCGGGAGGGCCCGGTGAGCAGTTCTTC
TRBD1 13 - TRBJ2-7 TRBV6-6 CASTTDRGYEQYF TGTGCCAGCACCACTGACAGGGGTTACGAGCAGTACTTC
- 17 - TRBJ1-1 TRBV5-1 CASSSHARGGEDTEAFF TGCGCCAGCAGCTCCCATGCGAGAGGGGGGGAAGACACTGAAGCTTTCTTT
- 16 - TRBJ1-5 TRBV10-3 CAISETDDYSNQPQHF TGTGCCATCAGTGAGACAGACGATTATAGCAATCAGCCCCAGCATTTT
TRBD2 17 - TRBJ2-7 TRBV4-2 CASSQDLSGRKYYEQYF TGTGCCAGCAGCCAAGATTTAAGCGGGAGGAAATACTACGAGCAGTACTTC
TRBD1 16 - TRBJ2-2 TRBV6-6 CASSYSTGAYTGELFF TGTGCCAGCAGTTACTCTACAGGGGCGTACACCGGGGAGCTGTTTTTT
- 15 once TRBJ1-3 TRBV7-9 CASSPTGSPGNTIYF TGTGCCAGCAGCCCTACAGGGTCCCCTGGAAACACCATATATTTT
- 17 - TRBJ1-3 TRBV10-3 CAISESTRGKSGNTIYF TGTGCCATCAGTGAGTCGACTAGGGGAAAGAGTGGAAACACCATATATTTT